This T cell receptor (beta chain) was found in a study of blood T cell repertoires in COVID-19. Study as a whole: The United States, Italy and Spain supplied acute and convalescent COVID-19 samples. Sources were T cells, B-cell-depleted T cells, or PBMCs; the material itself was cDNA or gDNA.

V gave up 3 bases and J gave up 10 bases; unmatched junction bases: 10. Germline lookup yields CDR1 SGHAT and CDR2 FQDESV (reference sequence). This CDR3 is 15 amino acids long. Source study methods: Reference gene primer amplification in the assay estimated nucleated cell counts. The repertoire was sequenced with immunoSEQ multiplex PCR; TCRdb's copy has only in-frame clones and lacks some. V and J calls and clone size are as listed in that table; D and trimming were resolved from the DNA. This table has 130,000 to 150,000 clones, less than 90% appearing once. This clone was counted a single time. This receptor was obtained from a human donor in a cohort sampled during active COVID-19. Sequencing used peripheral blood. The chain combines TRBV11-1 with TRBJ2-1; 9 nucleotides line up with TRBD2. In DNA form, the CDR3 reads TGTGCCAGCAGCTTCCGACCGGGACTAGCTTCAGAGCAGTTCTTC. The encoded protein is CASSFRPGLASEQFF.